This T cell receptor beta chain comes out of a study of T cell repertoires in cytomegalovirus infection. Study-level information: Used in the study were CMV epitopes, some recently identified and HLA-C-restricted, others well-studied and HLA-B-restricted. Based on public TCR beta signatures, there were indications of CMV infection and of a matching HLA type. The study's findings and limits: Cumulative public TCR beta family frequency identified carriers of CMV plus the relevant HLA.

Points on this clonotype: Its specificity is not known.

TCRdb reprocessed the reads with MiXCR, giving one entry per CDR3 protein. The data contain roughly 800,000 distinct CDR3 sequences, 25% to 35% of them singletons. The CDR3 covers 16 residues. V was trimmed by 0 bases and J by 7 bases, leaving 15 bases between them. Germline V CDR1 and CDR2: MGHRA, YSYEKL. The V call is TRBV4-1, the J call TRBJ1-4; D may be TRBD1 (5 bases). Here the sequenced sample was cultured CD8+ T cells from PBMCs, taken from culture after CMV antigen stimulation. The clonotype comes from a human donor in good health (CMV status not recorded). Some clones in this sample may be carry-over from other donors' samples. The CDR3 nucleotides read TGCGCCAGCAGCCAAGACCGGGCCAGGGCTGGTGAAAAACTGTTTTTT. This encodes CASSQDRARAGEKLFF.